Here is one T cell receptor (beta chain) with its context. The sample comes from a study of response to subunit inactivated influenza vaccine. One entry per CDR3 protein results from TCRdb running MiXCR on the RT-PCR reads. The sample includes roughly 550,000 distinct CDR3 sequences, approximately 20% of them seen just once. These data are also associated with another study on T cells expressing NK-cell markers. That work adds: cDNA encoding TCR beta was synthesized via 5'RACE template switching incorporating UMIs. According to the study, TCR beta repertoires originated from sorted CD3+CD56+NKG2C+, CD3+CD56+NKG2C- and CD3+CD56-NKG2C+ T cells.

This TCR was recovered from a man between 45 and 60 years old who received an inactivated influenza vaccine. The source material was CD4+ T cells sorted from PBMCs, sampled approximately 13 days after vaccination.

The CDR3 loop reads CSARDGTGGSKQPQHF. CDR3 nucleotides: TGCAGTGCTAGAGATGGGACAGGGGGCTCCAAACAGCCCCAGCATTTT. The V and J genes are TRBV20-1 and TRBJ1-5, with TRBD1 identical over 12 bases. Trimming cost V 0 bases and J 7 bases; bases outside gene matches: 7. The germline CDR1 and CDR2 sequences are DFQATT and SNEGSKA (reference sequence). CDR3 length equals 16 residues.